This passage covers 22 T cell receptor beta chains from one sample sequenced in a study of CD8 T cells in Susac syndrome. After extraction with the RNeasy kit, roughly 0.45 to 1 ug of the RNA was reverse transcribed using random hexamers. Via MiXCR, TCRdb re-called the immunoSEQ multiplex PCR reads, giving one row per CDR3 protein. Of 200,000 to 250,000 distinct CDR3 sequences listed, about 94% are singletons. Sequences were obtained from CD8+ T cells from PBMCs. Receptors originate from a human donor with multiple sclerosis.

In its sample, this clonotype was seen a few times. The chain couples TRBV19 to TRBJ2-7, with D tentatively TRBD1 (6 bases). This CDR3 comprises 11 residues. With 6 bases removed from V and 4 bases from J, the gap between germline ends came to 7 bases. The germline V gene encodes CDR1 LNHDA and CDR2 SQIVND (reference sequence). The DNA for the CDR3 is TGTGCCAGTAGGGGGGCTTACGAGCAGTACTTC. It translates to CASRGAYEQYF.

The chain has TRBV5-1 and TRBJ2-1, with D perhaps assigned TRBD1 or TRBD2 (5 bases each). The CDR3 is 15 amino acids. The V gene's germline CDR1 is SGHRS and CDR2 YFSETQ. The V end was cut by 2 bases, the J end by 7 bases, with 16 bases between. CDR3 coding DNA: TGCGCCAGCAGCTTCTACGGGACCCTTGAAAATGAGCAGTTCTTC. As protein: CASSFYGTLENEQFF. Full variable domain (remainder filled in from reference TRBV5-1 and TRBJ2-1): KAGVTQTPRYLIKTRGQQVTLSCSPISGHRSVSWYQQTPGQGLQFLFEYFSETQRNKGNFPGRFSGRQFSNSRSEMNVSTLELGDSALYLCASSFYGTLENEQFFGPGTRLTVL.

V and J are TRBV12-5 and TRBJ2-4; 8 positions match TRBD1. V was clipped by 10 bases and J by 5 bases; unmatched bases: 7. In germline, CDR1 is LGHNT, CDR2 FRNRAP. The CDR3 is made up of 13 amino acids. CDR3 sequence: CATKQGVENIQYF. The DNA for the CDR3 is TGTGCTACTAAACAGGGGGTTGAAAACATTCAGTACTTC. The variable domain in full, with the rest retrieved from reference TRBV12-5 and TRBJ2-4, is DARVTQTPRHKVTEMGQEVTMRCQPILGHNTVFWYRQTMMQGLELLAYFRNRAPLDDSGMPKDRFSAEMPDATLATLKIQPSEPRDSAVYFCATKQGVENIQYFGAGTRLSVL.

This chain uses TRBV13 with TRBJ2-1; 9 bases fit TRBD2. From germline, CDR1 is PRHDT and CDR2 FYEKMQ (reference sequence). The CDR3 covers 16 residues. Trimming took 6 bases from V and 3 from J; bases not matched to a gene: 9. CDR3 nucleotides: TGTGCCAGCAGAACTTTGACTAGCGGCTTCTACAATGAGCAGTTCTTC. Translated: CASRTLTSGFYNEQFF.

The rearrangement uses TRBV5-1 and TRBJ2-3; TRBD1 agrees at 7 bases. The V gene end was trimmed by 4 bases and the J gene end by 2 bases; junction bases not matched to a gene: 16. CDR1 and CDR2 from the germline V gene are SGHRS and YFSETQ. CDR3 size: 18 residues. For the CDR3, the DNA is TGCGCCAGCAGCCCCCACTCGACCGGGACAGAGGACACAGATACGCAGTATTTT. Protein sequence: CASSPHSTGTEDTDTQYF.

The chain combines TRBV10-2 with TRBJ1-1; unclear D gene. V was trimmed by 3 bases and J by 5 bases, leaving 7 bases between them. The V gene's germline CDR1 is WSHSY and CDR2 SAAADI. The CDR3 has 12 residues. CDR3 sequence: CASSDFDTEAFF. CDR3 in DNA: TGCGCCAGCAGTGACTTTGATACTGAAGCTTTCTTT.

The V call is TRBV12-3 or TRBV12-4, the J call TRBJ1-2; D not resolved. V was shortened by 3 bases and J by 0 bases, with 5 bases between the two germline ends. This CDR3 spans 13 amino acids. The DNA of the CDR3 is TGTGCCAGCAGTTTCGGTTCTAACTATGGCTACACCTTC. Amino acid sequence: CASSFGSNYGYTF.

The chain has TRBV27 and TRBJ2-2; D might be TRBD2 (6 bases). The V end lost 3 bases, the J end lost 5 bases, and 10 bases lay between the germline ends. The CDR3 is 14 amino acids. Germline V gene lookup returns CDR1 MNHEY and CDR2 SMNVEV (reference sequence). The CDR3, as DNA: TGTGCCAGCAGTTTGAGCGGGTGGACCGGGGAGCTGTTTTTT. It specifies CASSLSGWTGELFF.

This rearrangement joins TRBV19 to TRBJ2-2; D is unclear. Trimming left V 7 bases short and J 0 bases short, with 12 bases between. CDR3 length: 15 residues. Germline assignment: CDR1 LNHDA and CDR2 SQIVND (reference sequence). Here the CDR3 reads CASTKVWSNTGELFF. CDR3 sequence (DNA): TGTGCCAGTACCAAAGTCTGGTCGAACACCGGGGAGCTGTTTTTT.

V and J are TRBV4-1 and TRBJ1-1, with D maybe TRBD1 (5 bases). In germline, CDR1 is MGHRA, CDR2 YSYEKL. Trimming took 6 bases from V and 2 from J, leaving 16 bases between them. This CDR3 has 15 amino acids. The DNA for the CDR3 is TGCGCCAGCAGTCCGTTGGGGGATTTTAACACTGAAGCTTTCTTT. Translation gives CASSPLGDFNTEAFF.

CDR3 sequence (DNA): TGTGCCAGCAGTTACTTACTTGCAACTACCGGGCCTTGGGAGCCTGAAGCTTTCTTT. Amino acid sequence: CASSYLLATTGPWEPEAFF. The chain recombines TRBV6-5 with TRBJ1-1; D is ambiguous. V dropped 1 base and J dropped 6 bases, with 27 bases sitting between them. The CDR3 consists of 19 residues. CDR1 is MNHEY, CDR2 SVGAGI, per germline.

This clonotype was seen a single time. This rearrangement joins TRBV27 to TRBJ2-1; 8 bases are shared with TRBD2. CDR1 and CDR2 from the germline V gene are MNHEY and SMNVEV (reference sequence). This CDR3 spans 12 amino acids. V trimming: 8 bases; J trimming: 7 bases; junction bases outside the gene matches: 4. In nucleotides, the CDR3 is TGTGCCAGCCGACTAGCGAGTAATGAGCAGTTCTTC. Amino acids: CASRLASNEQFF.

This chain joins TRBV20-1 and TRBJ2-3, with 16 bases lining up with TRBD2. Trimming at V came to 3 bases and at J to 6 bases, leaving 6 bases not matched to a gene. Germline lookup yields CDR1 DFQATT and CDR2 SNEGSKA (reference sequence). CDR3 size: 16 residues. Written as DNA, the CDR3 is TGCAGTGCTAGGGGACTAGCGGGGGGGCCTCCTGATACGCAGTATTTT. As protein: CSARGLAGGPPDTQYF.

The gene calls are TRBV4-2 and TRBJ2-7, with 8 bases matching TRBD1. V lost 2 bases and J lost 7; bases outside the gene matches: 7. CDR1 LGHNA and CDR2 YNFKEQ come from the germline V gene. The CDR3 is 14 residues long. The CDR3 DNA follows: TGTGCCAGCAGCCAACCCCAGGGGGCTGGGGAGCAGTACTTC. Amino acid sequence: CASSQPQGAGEQYF.

The chain combines TRBV19 with TRBJ1-1; TRBD1 matches at 7 bases. The CDR3 runs to 13 residues. The V gene's germline CDR1 is LNHDA and CDR2 SQIVND (reference sequence). V was clipped by 6 bases and J by 9 bases; unmatched bases: 10. As DNA, the CDR3 is TGTGCCAGTAGGTCAGACTCGGGACAGAAAGCTTTCTTT. It yields the protein CASRSDSGQKAFF.

The rearrangement joins TRBV12-3 or TRBV12-4 to TRBJ1-1; 7 bases match TRBD1. V trimming: 6 bases; J trimming: 8 bases; junction bases outside the gene matches: 15. CDR3 length: 15 residues. CDR3 in amino acids: CASSNAVLGGTEAFF. The CDR3 coding sequence is TGTGCCAGCAGCAATGCTGTATTAGGGGGCACGGAAGCTTTCTTT.

V usage is TRBV5-8 and J usage is TRBJ1-5, with 7 bases that match TRBD1. The CDR3 length is 12 residues. Germline values: CDR1 SGHTS, CDR2 YDEGEE. The V and J ends lost 1 base and 12 bases, in that order; junction bases with no gene match: 4. The CDR3 DNA is TGTGCCAGCAGCTTGACAGGGGAGCTCCAGCATTTT. This sequence encodes CASSLTGELQHF.

The chain carries TRBV6-5 and TRBJ2-2; possible D gene TRBD1, 5 bases. The CDR3 spans 15 residues. The germline V gene has CDR1 MNHEY and CDR2 SVGAGI. Between the trimmed V and J ends, which lost 2 bases and 7 bases, there was a span of 14 bases. The CDR3 DNA follows: TGTGCCAGCAGTTACGGTCAGGGTAATGGCGGGGAGCTGTTTTTT. Protein sequence: CASSYGQGNGGELFF.

The J gene is TRBJ1-6, the V gene TRBV5-4, with a possible D match to TRBD1 (6 bases). The V gene's germline CDR1 is SGHNT and CDR2 YYREEE (reference sequence). This CDR3 is built from 15 residues. Trimming removed 2 bases from V and 5 bases from J, with 11 bases in between. The CDR3 coding sequence is TGTGCCAGCAGCTTCGGACAGATTAATAATTCACCCCTCCACTTT. It yields the protein CASSFGQINNSPLHF.

The chain carries TRBV19 and TRBJ2-3, with D hard to call. Germline CDR1 LNHDA, CDR2 SQIVND (reference sequence). Trimming removed 5 bases at V and 0 bases at J, with 6 bases between. The CDR3 length is 13 residues. CDR3 loop: CASSSSSTDTQYF. The CDR3 DNA follows: TGTGCCAGTAGTTCATCCAGCACAGATACGCAGTATTTT. Full variable domain (rest looked up from reference TRBV19 and TRBJ2-3): DGGITQSPKYLFRKEGQNVTLSCEQNLNHDAMYWYRQDPGQGLRLIYYSQIVNDFQKGDIAEGYSVSREKKESFPLTVTSAQKNPTAFYLCASSSSSTDTQYFGPGTRLTVL.

This clonotype was seen a handful of times. V usage is TRBV7-8 and J usage is TRBJ2-3; no clear D. Trimming took 5 bases from V and 9 from J, leaving 12 bases between them. This CDR3 is built from 12 residues. The germline CDR1 and CDR2 sequences are SGHVS and FQNEAQ. The CDR3 DNA is TGTGCCAGCAGCCCCGGTCGGGTCACGCAGTATTTT. As protein: CASSPGRVTQYF.

This clonotype appeared a single time. This sequence joins TRBV7-2 and TRBJ2-7; D perhaps matches TRBD2 (6 bases). The CDR3 totals 14 residues. CDR1 and CDR2 (germline): SGHTA, FQGNSA. V lost 3 bases and J lost 3, with 12 bases in between. CDR3 coding DNA: TGTGCCAGCAGCTTTTCTTCGGGAGTCTACGAGCAGTACTTC. Translation: CASSFSSGVYEQYF. Based on the CDR3 plus reference TRBV7-2 and TRBJ2-7, the full variable domain is GAGVSQSPSNKVTEKGKDVELRCDPISGHTALYWYRQSLGQGLEFLIYFQGNSAPDKSGLPSDRFSAERTGGSVSTLTIQRTQQEDSAVYLCASSFSSGVYEQYFGPGTRLTVT.